The rows below give T cell receptor beta chains drawn from one sample of a study of human T cells and chemical hapten exposure. In TCRdb, the RACE reads were re-called with MiXCR into one record per CDR3 protein. The top ten hold 2% to 2.5% of the sample, which has 100,000 or so distinct CDR3 sequences, about 9% seen once. Here the sequenced sample was whole blood, taken in connection with sensitization to the hapten diphenylcyclopropenone (DPC). The source of these receptors is a woman in her thirties or forties with alopecia areata. Some clones in this sample may be carry-over from other donors' samples. Each CDR3 is given without its conserved first and last residue. Each record gives: V gene, D gene, J gene, clone size, CDR3 protein. D genes are given only for firm matches. Rows may omit the clone size; those that give it use once, few, many or a size class.

v_call: TRBV19
d_call: .
j_call: TRBJ1-2
clone_size: many
cdr3_aa: ASSPIATGNYGYT

v_call: TRBV18
d_call: .
j_call: TRBJ2-1
clone_size: many
cdr3_aa: ASSRGAYNEQF

v_call: TRBV4-3
d_call: TRBD2
j_call: TRBJ2-3
clone_size: many
cdr3_aa: ASSHQLAAADTQY

v_call: TRBV29-1
d_call: .
j_call: TRBJ2-3
clone_size: few
cdr3_aa: SVEGGWADTQY

v_call: TRBV9
d_call: .
j_call: TRBJ2-5
clone_size: few
cdr3_aa: ASSAGPLALGGETQY

v_call: TRBV7-2
d_call: .
j_call: TRBJ1-5
clone_size: .
cdr3_aa: ASSLGGRGRDQPQH

v_call: TRBV10-3
d_call: .
j_call: TRBJ2-2
clone_size: many
cdr3_aa: AISGAAGNTGELF

v_call: TRBV29-1
d_call: .
j_call: TRBJ2-5
clone_size: .
cdr3_aa: SVASPGASGETQY

v_call: TRBV5-1
d_call: .
j_call: TRBJ2-2
clone_size: many
cdr3_aa: ASSLVASANTGELF

v_call: TRBV6-1
d_call: .
j_call: TRBJ1-6
clone_size: few
cdr3_aa: ASSETRGSSPLH

v_call: TRBV28
d_call: .
j_call: TRBJ2-6
clone_size: .
cdr3_aa: ASSFHSGANVLT

v_call: TRBV7-2
d_call: TRBD1
j_call: TRBJ2-2
clone_size: many
cdr3_aa: ASSWTGVGTGELF

v_call: TRBV11-2
d_call: .
j_call: TRBJ1-1
clone_size: .
cdr3_aa: ASRFSPGDAAF

v_call: TRBV20-1
d_call: .
j_call: TRBJ1-4
clone_size: many
cdr3_aa: SARDVDGNEKLF

v_call: TRBV5-1
d_call: .
j_call: TRBJ2-2
clone_size: few
cdr3_aa: ASSLGRDSANTGELF

v_call: TRBV5-1
d_call: .
j_call: TRBJ1-2
clone_size: many
cdr3_aa: ASSQIAQGRTGGYT

v_call: TRBV3-1
d_call: .
j_call: TRBJ2-7
clone_size: few
cdr3_aa: ASSQSAGPYEQY

v_call: TRBV7-2
d_call: .
j_call: TRBJ2-3
clone_size: .
cdr3_aa: ASSRQGSTDTQY

v_call: TRBV7-2
d_call: TRBD1
j_call: TRBJ1-4
clone_size: .
cdr3_aa: ASRITGGASLVNEKLF

v_call: TRBV28
d_call: TRBD2
j_call: TRBJ2-1
clone_size: .
cdr3_aa: ASSLGHSGRRNEQF

v_call: TRBV10-3
d_call: TRBD2
j_call: TRBJ2-3
clone_size: many
cdr3_aa: AVSILAGRTDTQY

v_call: TRBV29-1
d_call: TRBD1
j_call: TRBJ1-2
clone_size: many
cdr3_aa: SVEGTGADYGYT

v_call: TRBV10-1
d_call: TRBD2
j_call: TRBJ2-7
clone_size: few
cdr3_aa: ASTLSGRATGEQY

v_call: TRBV18
d_call: TRBD1
j_call: TRBJ1-6
clone_size: .
cdr3_aa: VSSTGQGESSYNSPLH

v_call: TRBV28
d_call: .
j_call: TRBJ1-5
clone_size: .
cdr3_aa: ASSPGKPQH

v_call: TRBV12-3/TRBV12-4
d_call: .
j_call: TRBJ2-5
clone_size: few
cdr3_aa: ASSLGEQKETQY

v_call: TRBV29-1
d_call: .
j_call: TRBJ1-1
clone_size: few
cdr3_aa: SVAITENTEAF

v_call: TRBV7-2
d_call: TRBD1
j_call: TRBJ1-2
clone_size: once
cdr3_aa: ASSPTTGGYGYT

v_call: TRBV9
d_call: TRBD2
j_call: TRBJ2-1
clone_size: many
cdr3_aa: ASSVRVAGGRNEQF

v_call: TRBV28
d_call: .
j_call: TRBJ2-7
clone_size: .
cdr3_aa: ASSFPDHRDEQY

v_call: TRBV28
d_call: .
j_call: TRBJ2-7
clone_size: .
cdr3_aa: ASSPPHYEQY

v_call: TRBV18
d_call: .
j_call: TRBJ2-3
clone_size: many
cdr3_aa: AYSSHETDTQY

v_call: TRBV6-1
d_call: .
j_call: TRBJ1-6
clone_size: .
cdr3_aa: ASSEFGGRNNSPLH

v_call: TRBV5-4
d_call: .
j_call: TRBJ2-1
clone_size: few
cdr3_aa: ASSTHPAGGDNEQF

v_call: TRBV12-3/TRBV12-4
d_call: TRBD1
j_call: TRBJ2-3
clone_size: few
cdr3_aa: ASSRGQGDTDTQY

v_call: TRBV4-1
d_call: TRBD2
j_call: TRBJ2-5
clone_size: .
cdr3_aa: ASSPRTSGSHLAETQY

v_call: TRBV12-3/TRBV12-4
d_call: .
j_call: TRBJ2-3
clone_size: .
cdr3_aa: ASSSGPTTDTQY

v_call: TRBV5-5
d_call: .
j_call: TRBJ2-3
clone_size: few
cdr3_aa: ASSFVRDTQY

v_call: TRBV29-1
d_call: .
j_call: TRBJ2-1
clone_size: many
cdr3_aa: SVDPREGSNEQF

v_call: TRBV3-1
d_call: .
j_call: TRBJ1-1
clone_size: many
cdr3_aa: ASSQTSGPNTEAF

v_call: TRBV27
d_call: TRBD1
j_call: TRBJ2-7
clone_size: many
cdr3_aa: ASSRTGTGVFYEQY

v_call: TRBV28
d_call: .
j_call: TRBJ1-1
clone_size: .
cdr3_aa: ASSLRQSGTEAF

v_call: TRBV9
d_call: .
j_call: TRBJ2-7
clone_size: .
cdr3_aa: ASSVSSSSYEQY

v_call: TRBV7-9
d_call: .
j_call: TRBJ1-2
clone_size: many
cdr3_aa: ASSFRDSYGYT

v_call: TRBV30
d_call: .
j_call: TRBJ2-2
clone_size: many
cdr3_aa: AWSSGANTGELF

v_call: TRBV7-9
d_call: TRBD2
j_call: TRBJ2-1
clone_size: many
cdr3_aa: ASSPTSGIEQF

v_call: TRBV7-2
d_call: .
j_call: TRBJ2-3
clone_size: many
cdr3_aa: ASSSRDFADTQY

v_call: TRBV21-1
d_call: .
j_call: TRBJ2-3
clone_size: .
cdr3_aa: ASSKVRRP

v_call: TRBV29-1
d_call: .
j_call: TRBJ1-6
clone_size: many
cdr3_aa: SARSEQKNSPLH

v_call: TRBV6-2/TRBV6-3
d_call: .
j_call: TRBJ1-2
clone_size: many
cdr3_aa: ASMGGDYGYT

v_call: TRBV12-5
d_call: TRBD2
j_call: TRBJ2-1
clone_size: many
cdr3_aa: ASGLVASGNEQF

v_call: TRBV7-9
d_call: .
j_call: TRBJ2-7
clone_size: .
cdr3_aa: ASSFPSSYEQY

v_call: TRBV5-4
d_call: .
j_call: TRBJ1-4
clone_size: many
cdr3_aa: ASKSGRATNEKLF

v_call: TRBV28
d_call: .
j_call: TRBJ2-7
clone_size: many
cdr3_aa: ASSLPPREQY

v_call: TRBV6-5
d_call: .
j_call: TRBJ2-3
clone_size: many
cdr3_aa: ASRDRVTSGTDTQY

v_call: TRBV7-9
d_call: .
j_call: TRBJ2-3
clone_size: many
cdr3_aa: ASSPGSTDTQY

v_call: TRBV18
d_call: .
j_call: TRBJ1-3
clone_size: many
cdr3_aa: ASSPPGTGPSGNTIY

v_call: TRBV5-1
d_call: TRBD1
j_call: TRBJ1-3
clone_size: .
cdr3_aa: ASSLAAGGSNTIY

v_call: TRBV7-2
d_call: .
j_call: TRBJ1-3
clone_size: many
cdr3_aa: ASAQRAGNTIY